This TCR beta chain originates from a study of T cell changes during pregnancy in multiple sclerosis. With V trimmed by 8 bases and J by 5 bases, 14 bases remained unmatched. CDR1 is MNHNS, CDR2 SASEGT, per germline. CDR3 length: 15 amino acids. Here immunoSEQ multiplex PCR was the method, and the copy in TCRdb shows in-frame clones only, minus some. The profile shows about 67,000 clones, roughly 92% of them singletons. The clonotype was recovered from a female donor in good health, enrolled as a control in a pregnancy study. The chain is built from TRBV6-1 and TRBJ2-7, with 8 nucleotides matching TRBD2. The source was peripheral blood, collected in the first trimester of pregnancy. CDR3 protein: CASQTEAAGGDEQYF. CDR3 nucleotide sequence: TGTGCCAGCCAGACAGAGGCGGCGGGAGGCGACGAGCAGTACTTC.